This T cell receptor beta chain was sequenced during a study of blood T cell repertoires in COVID-19. Study-level background: The analysed material was cDNA or gDNA that came from T cells, B-cell-depleted T cells, or PBMCs.

Sequenced by immunoSEQ multiplex PCR; TCRdb stores in-frame clones only, minus some. The profile shows approximately 300,000 clones, about nine tenths of them singletons. The germline V and J ends were trimmed by 4 bases and 1 base, with 15 bases remaining between them. The V gene's germline CDR1 is SGHRS and CDR2 YFSETQ. The CDR3 has 16 residues. The chain combines TRBV5-1 with TRBJ1-5, with a possible D match to TRBD1 (6 bases). The clonotype comes from a man in his 60s who had recovered from COVID-19. Sequencing used PBMCs or T cells enriched from blood (not recorded which). The CDR3 DNA reads as TGCGCCAGCAGCGTCTTTCCCCAGGGGAGCAATCAGCCCCAGCATTTT. Its translation: CASSVFPQGSNQPQHF.